Listed below are T cell receptor beta chains from one sample, sequenced in a study of blood T cell repertoires in COVID-19. This table comes from immunoSEQ multiplex PCR, and its TCRdb copy is limited to in-frame clones, with some not included. Of hundreds of thousands of clones listed, 70% to 85% are singletons. Material for sequencing was peripheral blood. The receptors were sampled from an elderly woman with acute or convalescent COVID-19. Each CDR3 is given with its conserved first and last residue. Each record gives: D gene, clone size, V gene, J gene, CDR3 DNA, CDR3 protein. D genes are given only for firm matches. The size of a clone is reported for some rows only, either as once, few or many, or as a class for expanded clones.

d_call: .; clone_size: .; v_call: TRBV5-6; j_call: TRBJ1-2; cdr3_nt: TGTGCCAGCAGCTTGTCATCAGGGCAGGGCTACACCTTC; cdr3_aa: CASSLSSGQGYTF
d_call: .; clone_size: .; v_call: TRBV7-2; j_call: TRBJ1-5; cdr3_nt: TGTGCCAGCAGCTTAGATGCAGGGAAAGGTCAGCCCCAGCATTTT; cdr3_aa: CASSLDAGKGQPQHF
d_call: .; clone_size: .; v_call: TRBV7-2; j_call: TRBJ2-5; cdr3_nt: TGTGCCAGCAGCTCAGGGATGACCCAGTACTTC; cdr3_aa: CASSSGMTQYF
d_call: .; clone_size: .; v_call: TRBV28; j_call: TRBJ2-5; cdr3_nt: TGTGCCAGCAGTTTAAGGGGTCTAGCGGAGACCCAGTACTTC; cdr3_aa: CASSLRGLAETQYF
d_call: .; clone_size: .; v_call: TRBV30; j_call: TRBJ1-2; cdr3_nt: TGTGCCTGGAGTGTACTTGGCGGGTGGTCTACCTATGGCTACACCTTC; cdr3_aa: CAWSVLGGWSTYGYTF
d_call: .; clone_size: .; v_call: TRBV5-1; j_call: TRBJ2-3; cdr3_nt: TGCGCCAGCAGCGTGGGACTTGCCAACACAGATACGCAGTATTTT; cdr3_aa: CASSVGLANTDTQYF
d_call: TRBD1; clone_size: .; v_call: TRBV7-9; j_call: TRBJ1-4; cdr3_nt: TGTGCCAGCAGCCCTCCCGGGACAGGGGGAGGAGAAAAACTGTTTTTT; cdr3_aa: CASSPPGTGGGEKLFF
d_call: TRBD1; clone_size: .; v_call: TRBV7-3; j_call: TRBJ2-1; cdr3_nt: TGTGCCAGCAGCCTCCAGACAGGGGGGAATGAGCAGTTCTTC; cdr3_aa: CASSLQTGGNEQFF
d_call: TRBD2; clone_size: .; v_call: TRBV7-9; j_call: TRBJ2-1; cdr3_nt: TGTGCCAGCGCCCTCCAGCGGGAGGGGGTTGAGCAGTTCTTC; cdr3_aa: CASALQREGVEQFF
d_call: TRBD2; clone_size: .; v_call: TRBV19; j_call: TRBJ2-1; cdr3_nt: TGTGCCAGTAGTATAAGACTAGCGGATTTCTACAATGAGCAGTTCTTC; cdr3_aa: CASSIRLADFYNEQFF
d_call: TRBD2; clone_size: .; v_call: TRBV2; j_call: TRBJ2-1; cdr3_nt: TGTGCCAGCAACCGACTAGCGGTCTCCTACAATGAGCAGTTCTTC; cdr3_aa: CASNRLAVSYNEQFF
d_call: .; clone_size: few; v_call: TRBV20-1; j_call: TRBJ1-3; cdr3_nt: TGCAGTGCTAGTAACAAGGGGGCTGGAAACACCATATATTTT; cdr3_aa: CSASNKGAGNTIYF
d_call: TRBD1; clone_size: .; v_call: TRBV5-4; j_call: TRBJ1-1; cdr3_nt: TGTGCCAGCAGCTTGTGGAACAGGGGGCAGACTGAAGCTTTCTTT; cdr3_aa: CASSLWNRGQTEAFF
d_call: TRBD1; clone_size: .; v_call: TRBV3-1/TRBV3-2; j_call: TRBJ2-5; cdr3_nt: TGTGCCAGCAGCCAGACGTGGGACAGGGGGTTGGGGAAGACCCAGTACTTC; cdr3_aa: CASSQTWDRGLGKTQYF
d_call: .; clone_size: .; v_call: TRBV11-3; j_call: TRBJ2-3; cdr3_nt: TGTGCCAGCAGCTTAGGACTCAGCACAGATACGCAGTATTTT; cdr3_aa: CASSLGLSTDTQYF
d_call: .; clone_size: .; v_call: TRBV5-4; j_call: TRBJ1-2; cdr3_nt: TGTGCCAGCAGCCGCCGGACGACAGTATATGGCTACACCTTC; cdr3_aa: CASSRRTTVYGYTF
d_call: TRBD2; clone_size: .; v_call: TRBV4-1; j_call: TRBJ2-5; cdr3_nt: TGCGCCAGCAGCCAACGGCCCACGCAGCGGGGAGAAGAGACCCAGTACTTC; cdr3_aa: CASSQRPTQRGEETQYF
d_call: .; clone_size: .; v_call: TRBV19; j_call: TRBJ1-4; cdr3_nt: TGTGCCAGTAGTAGGACAAGTACTGAAAAACTGTTTTTT; cdr3_aa: CASSRTSTEKLFF
d_call: .; clone_size: .; v_call: TRBV6-6; j_call: TRBJ1-2; cdr3_nt: TGTGCCAGCAGGACTTACAGGGCGAGCTACACCTTC; cdr3_aa: CASRTYRASYTF
d_call: TRBD1; clone_size: .; v_call: TRBV6-5; j_call: TRBJ1-3; cdr3_nt: TGTGCCAGCAGTTACTCCGAGGGACAGTCTGGAAACACCATATATTTT; cdr3_aa: CASSYSEGQSGNTIYF
d_call: TRBD2; clone_size: .; v_call: TRBV11-2; j_call: TRBJ2-1; cdr3_nt: TGTGCCAGCAGCCAAAAGAGACTAGCCTACTTGTCCAATGAGCAGTTCTTC; cdr3_aa: CASSQKRLAYLSNEQFF
d_call: TRBD2; clone_size: .; v_call: TRBV5-3; j_call: TRBJ2-3; cdr3_nt: TGTGCCAGAAGCTTGGCGGGAGGTATTGCAGATACGCAGTATTTT; cdr3_aa: CARSLAGGIADTQYF
d_call: TRBD2; clone_size: .; v_call: TRBV20-1; j_call: TRBJ2-3; cdr3_nt: TGCAGTGCTAGTACTAGCGGGATATCCGGGGGCACAGATACGCAGTATTTT; cdr3_aa: CSASTSGISGGTDTQYF
d_call: .; clone_size: .; v_call: TRBV29-1; j_call: TRBJ1-1; cdr3_nt: TGCAGCGTTGCTTCGGGTGGTAGCACTGAAGCTTTCTTT; cdr3_aa: CSVASGGSTEAFF
d_call: TRBD1; clone_size: .; v_call: TRBV9; j_call: TRBJ1-5; cdr3_nt: TGTGCCAGCAGCGTGACAGGGGATAGCAATCAGCCCCAGCATTTT; cdr3_aa: CASSVTGDSNQPQHF
d_call: .; clone_size: .; v_call: TRBV7-9; j_call: TRBJ1-6; cdr3_nt: TGTGCCAGCAGCGCGAGGGGGGGGGTGACACCCCTCCACTTT; cdr3_aa: CASSARGGVTPLHF
d_call: TRBD1; clone_size: .; v_call: TRBV7-2; j_call: TRBJ1-4; cdr3_nt: TGTGCCAGCAGCATGGACAGGTCTAATGAAAAACTGTTTTTT; cdr3_aa: CASSMDRSNEKLFF
d_call: TRBD1; clone_size: .; v_call: TRBV6-5; j_call: TRBJ1-5; cdr3_nt: TGTGCCAGCACGAGACAGGGGGCTAATGGGCAGCCCCAGCATTTT; cdr3_aa: CASTRQGANGQPQHF
d_call: .; clone_size: .; v_call: TRBV29-1; j_call: TRBJ1-2; cdr3_nt: TGCAGCGTTGAAGTGGGAGGGGGTGGCTACACCTTC; cdr3_aa: CSVEVGGGGYTF
d_call: TRBD2; clone_size: .; v_call: TRBV4-1; j_call: TRBJ2-5; cdr3_nt: TGCGCCAGCAGCCAAGACGTCTGGGGAATTTTGAGCGGGGGGGAAGAGACCCAGTACTTC; cdr3_aa: CASSQDVWGILSGGEETQYF
d_call: TRBD1; clone_size: .; v_call: TRBV5-1; j_call: TRBJ2-3; cdr3_nt: TGCGCCAGCAGCCTCCGAGGACAGGGTTCAGATACGCAGTATTTT; cdr3_aa: CASSLRGQGSDTQYF
d_call: TRBD1; clone_size: .; v_call: TRBV27; j_call: TRBJ1-1; cdr3_nt: TGTGCCAGCAGTTTAGCGGTGACAGGGGTTACTGAAGCTTTCTTT; cdr3_aa: CASSLAVTGVTEAFF
d_call: TRBD1; clone_size: .; v_call: TRBV6-6; j_call: TRBJ1-1; cdr3_nt: TGTGCCAGCAGTTACAACAGGGGGCGCGACACTGAAGCTTTCTTT; cdr3_aa: CASSYNRGRDTEAFF
d_call: .; clone_size: few; v_call: TRBV10-1; j_call: TRBJ2-7; cdr3_nt: TGCGCCAGCGAATCTTCTTTGGGCAGGGCCCCTGACCCCTACGAGCAGTACTTC; cdr3_aa: CASESSLGRAPDPYEQYF
d_call: .; clone_size: .; v_call: TRBV5-4; j_call: TRBJ1-4; cdr3_nt: TGTGCCAGCAGCTCAGGACAGAATCCAACTAATGAAAAACTGTTTTTT; cdr3_aa: CASSSGQNPTNEKLFF
d_call: TRBD1; clone_size: .; v_call: TRBV5-4; j_call: TRBJ1-6; cdr3_nt: TGTGCCAGCAGCTTGGATCCCACAGGGGGCAATTCACCCCTCCACTTT; cdr3_aa: CASSLDPTGGNSPLHF
d_call: .; clone_size: .; v_call: TRBV11-2; j_call: TRBJ2-1; cdr3_nt: TGTGCCAGCAGCCTTCGGATAGCCCAGGGCAATGAGCAGTTCTTC; cdr3_aa: CASSLRIAQGNEQFF
d_call: TRBD1; clone_size: .; v_call: TRBV27; j_call: TRBJ1-1; cdr3_nt: TGTGCCAGCGAGGGACAGGGCGGCACTGAAGCTTTCTTT; cdr3_aa: CASEGQGGTEAFF
d_call: .; clone_size: .; v_call: TRBV11-2; j_call: TRBJ1-2; cdr3_nt: TGTGCCAGCAGCTTAGTCAGGGTAGCATATGGCTACACCTTC; cdr3_aa: CASSLVRVAYGYTF
d_call: .; clone_size: .; v_call: TRBV6-2/TRBV6-3; j_call: TRBJ2-2; cdr3_nt: TGTGCCAGCAGCGAGGCGGGGGCTCCAAGCACCGGGGAGCTGTTTTTT; cdr3_aa: CASSEAGAPSTGELFF
d_call: TRBD2; clone_size: .; v_call: TRBV29-1; j_call: TRBJ2-7; cdr3_nt: TGCAGCGTTGAGGGGACTAGCGGTAACGAGCAGTACTTC; cdr3_aa: CSVEGTSGNEQYF
d_call: TRBD1; clone_size: .; v_call: TRBV5-6; j_call: TRBJ1-6; cdr3_nt: TGTGCCAGCAGCGCAGGAGGGACAGCCTTATCACCCCTCCACTTT; cdr3_aa: CASSAGGTALSPLHF
d_call: TRBD1; clone_size: .; v_call: TRBV23-1; j_call: TRBJ2-1; cdr3_nt: TGCGCCAGCTCATTCCCGGGACAGGGTTTGAAGGCTAGCCCCAACTTGTACAATGAGCAGTTCTTC; cdr3_aa: CASSFPGQGLKASPNLYNEQFF
d_call: TRBD1; clone_size: .; v_call: TRBV20-1; j_call: TRBJ1-5; cdr3_nt: TGCAGTGCTAGTGGGACAGGGGGTCAGCCCCAGCATTTT; cdr3_aa: CSASGTGGQPQHF
d_call: TRBD2; clone_size: .; v_call: TRBV5-1; j_call: TRBJ2-7; cdr3_nt: TGCGCCAGCAGCTTCACTAGCGGATCCTACGAGCAGTACTTC; cdr3_aa: CASSFTSGSYEQYF